Listed here are 23 T cell receptor beta chains from one sample, sequenced in a study of T cell responses to AZD1222 COVID-19 vaccine. TCRdb keeps only in-frame clones here, not all; method: immunoSEQ multiplex PCR. The sample yields around 120,000 clones, approximately 92% seen once. This specimen was peripheral blood, taken 28 days after the second AZD1222 dose. The receptor set was obtained from an adult who received the AZD1222 COVID-19 vaccine.

The genes are TRBV24-1 and TRBJ2-2; D may be TRBD2 (5 bases). Trimming shortened V by 4 bases and J by 8 bases, and 13 bases separated the two germline ends. The V gene's germline CDR1 is KGHDR and CDR2 SFDVKD. The CDR3 is 14 residues long. CDR3 in DNA: TGTGCCACCAGTGACCGGACTCGGTCGGGGGAGCTGTTTTTT. Amino acid sequence: CATSDRTRSGELFF.

This clone came up once. This rearrangement joins TRBV6-4 to TRBJ2-3, with D unresolved. Germline values: CDR1 MRHNA, CDR2 SNTAGT. V was cut by 10 bases and J by 4 bases, with 0 bases left in between. This CDR3 has 8 residues. The CDR3, as DNA: TGTGCCACAGATACGCAGTATTTT. The encoded protein is CATDTQYF.

This clone was detected only once. This sequence joins TRBV5-1 and TRBJ1-2; D may be TRBD1 (6 bases). The CDR3 runs to 17 residues. The germline V and J ends were trimmed by 0 bases and 4 bases, with 19 bases remaining between them. Germline V gene data show CDR1 as SGHRS and CDR2 as YFSETQ. The CDR3 DNA is TGCGCCAGCAGCTTGGCCATTCGGGGACCAGGGGCCTATGGCTACACCTTC. This sequence encodes CASSLAIRGPGAYGYTF.

This sequence joins TRBV6-5 and TRBJ2-6, with no clear D. Trimming took off 6 bases at V and 1 base at J, with 10 bases between the two ends. The germline CDR1 and CDR2 sequences are MNHEY and SVGAGI. The CDR3 has 15 amino acids. The chain's CDR3 is CASSSASSGANVLTF. CDR3 nucleotides: TGTGCCAGCAGCTCGGCATCTTCTGGGGCCAACGTCCTGACTTTC.

This sequence joins TRBV27 and TRBJ2-3, with 7 bases identical to TRBD2. This CDR3 comprises 17 residues. The J segment lost 2 bases and the V segment lost 2 bases, leaving 10 bases of the junction unmatched. Germline V lookup: CDR1 MNHEY, CDR2 SMNVEV (reference sequence). The CDR3 spells CASSLDSSGQITDTQYF. CDR3 bases: TGTGCCAGCAGTTTAGATTCTAGCGGCCAAATCACAGATACGCAGTATTTT.

The chain employs TRBV9 and TRBJ2-2, with 10 bases matching TRBD2. Germline V lookup: CDR1 SGDLS, CDR2 YYNGEE. J was trimmed by 6 bases and V by 1 base; bases with no gene match: 6. CDR3 size: 16 residues. The CDR3 DNA is TGTGCCAGCAGCGTAAATCAGCGGGGGGGCCCCGGGGAGCTGTTTTTT. It encodes CASSVNQRGGPGELFF.

V usage is TRBV7-6 and J usage is TRBJ2-1; 8 nucleotides line up with TRBD2. In germline, CDR1 is SGHVS, CDR2 FNYEAQ. The V and J ends lost 5 bases and 7 bases, in that order; junction bases with no gene match: 7. The CDR3 contains 14 residues. The CDR3 loop is CASSLNGGVNEQFF. CDR3 in DNA: TGTGCCAGCAGCCTAAACGGGGGGGTGAATGAGCAGTTCTTC.

The chain couples TRBV6-6 to TRBJ1-1; no clear D gene. The V gene's germline CDR1 is MNHNY and CDR2 SVGAGI (reference sequence). This CDR3 has 11 residues. V lost 6 bases and J 6 bases, leaving 8 bases between the germline ends. The CDR3 DNA is TGTGCCAGCAGCTTAAGTTCTGAAGCTTTCTTT. Residues: CASSLSSEAFF.

V gene TRBV7-9 combines with J gene TRBJ2-6, with D unclear. The CDR3 sequence is 12 residues long. Germline V gene lookup returns CDR1 SEHNR and CDR2 FQNEAQ (reference sequence). V was shortened by 7 bases and J by 4 bases, with 5 bases between the two germline ends. The CDR3 coding sequence is TGTGCCAGCACCTCGGGGGCCAACGTCCTGACTTTC. Translation: CASTSGANVLTF.

On this clone: The sample contains more than one DNA sequence encoding this CDR3. The chain couples TRBV7-2 to TRBJ2-7; no reliable D call. Trimming removed 3 bases from V and 0 bases from J, with 3 bases in between. The CDR3 is made up of 12 amino acids. Looked up from germline, CDR1 is SGHTA and CDR2 is FQGNSA. The DNA for the CDR3 is TGTGCCAGCAGCTTTAGCTCCTACGAGCAGTACTTC. It yields the protein CASSFSSYEQYF.

The rearrangement joins TRBV28 to TRBJ1-2, with D possibly being TRBD1 (6 bases). The V end was cut by 4 bases, the J end by 4 bases, with 16 bases between. In germline, CDR1 is MDHEN, CDR2 SYDVKM. The CDR3 consists of 15 residues. CDR3 amino acids: CASSSPRRGRYGYTF. As DNA, the CDR3 is TGTGCCAGCAGTTCACCCCGCAGGGGCCGCTATGGCTACACCTTC.

This chain joins TRBV28 and TRBJ1-6, with a weak D call TRBD1 (5 bases). CDR3 length: 15 residues. Deletions cut 8 bases from V and 1 base from J, with 12 bases between. Germline loops: CDR1 MDHEN, CDR2 SYDVKM. The DNA for the CDR3 is TGTGCCAGCGGATCGGGGGGGTCCTATAATTCACCCCTCCACTTT. Translating gives CASGSGGSYNSPLHF.

The chain couples TRBV19 to TRBJ1-2; D not certain. The CDR3 is 12 residues long. Germline loops: CDR1 LNHDA, CDR2 SQIVND (reference sequence). Trimming left V 5 bases short and J 8 bases short, with 12 bases between. The CDR3: CASSLPMLGYTF. CDR3 DNA: TGTGCCAGTAGTTTGCCCATGTTGGGCTACACCTTC. Based on the CDR3 plus reference TRBV19 and TRBJ1-2, the full variable domain is DGGITQSPKYLFRKEGQNVTLSCEQNLNHDAMYWYRQDPGQGLRLIYYSQIVNDFQKGDIAEGYSVSREKKESFPLTVTSAQKNPTAFYLCASSLPMLGYTFGSGTRLTVV.

The rearrangement joins TRBV7-2 to TRBJ1-5, with D uncertain. The CDR3 sequence is 13 residues long. Looked up from germline, CDR1 is SGHTA and CDR2 is FQGNSA. V lost 2 bases and J lost 5, with 7 bases in between. This chain's CDR3 is CASSLTSDQPQHF. CDR3 DNA: TGTGCCAGCAGCTTAACGTCCGATCAGCCCCAGCATTTT.

The genes are TRBV18 and TRBJ2-1; 10 nucleotides agree with TRBD2. Germline V gene lookup returns CDR1 KGHSH and CDR2 LQKENI. The CDR3 sequence is 15 residues long. The J segment lost 4 bases and the V segment lost 4 bases, leaving 4 bases of the junction unmatched. CDR3 protein: CASSLTSGFYNEQFF. The CDR3 region has the DNA TGTGCCAGCTCACTGACTAGCGGGTTTTACAATGAGCAGTTCTTC. Variable domain in full (rest from reference TRBV18 and TRBJ2-1): NAGVMQNPRHLVRRRGQEARLRCSPMKGHSHVYWYRQLPEEGLKFMVYLQKENIIDESGMPKERFSAEFPKEGPSILRIQQVVRGDSAAYFCASSLTSGFYNEQFFGPGTRLTVL.

This chain connects TRBV5-5 to TRBJ1-2, with D perhaps matching TRBD1 (5 bases). V lost 0 bases and J 6 bases, leaving 9 bases between the germline ends. Germline CDR1 is SGHKS and CDR2 is YYEKEE (reference sequence). The length of the CDR3 is 13 residues. The CDR3 here is CASSLGQGHGYTF. The CDR3, as DNA: TGTGCCAGCAGCTTGGGGCAGGGCCATGGCTACACCTTC.

V gene TRBV12-5 combines with J gene TRBJ2-1; D possibly corresponds to TRBD1 (6 bases). Between the trimmed V and J ends, which lost 1 base and 7 bases, there was a span of 11 bases. Germline values: CDR1 LGHNT, CDR2 FRNRAP. CDR3 length: 14 amino acids. DNA for the CDR3: TGTGCTAGTGGTTTGGGCAGGGGATTAAATGAGCAGTTCTTC. Amino acid sequence: CASGLGRGLNEQFF.

The chain uses TRBV2 and TRBJ2-2; D gene unclear. Trimming pared 6 bases from V and 7 bases from J, leaving 12 bases between. The germline V gene encodes CDR1 SNHLY and CDR2 FYNNEI. The CDR3 sequence is 13 residues long. The CDR3 loop is CASRRSRNGELFF. In nucleotides, the CDR3 is TGTGCCAGCAGAAGAAGCCGGAACGGGGAGCTGTTTTTT.

As for this clone: This sample includes further DNA sequences coding for the same CDR3. This chain uses TRBV28 with TRBJ1-5; D is undetermined. Germline values: CDR1 MDHEN, CDR2 SYDVKM. CDR3 length: 11 amino acids. Trimming took off 8 bases at V and 4 bases at J, with 6 bases between the two ends. The CDR3 nucleotides are TGTGCCAGCTCGGGAAATCAGCCCCAGCATTTT. It codes for CASSGNQPQHF. Variable domain in full (rest from reference TRBV28 and TRBJ1-5): DVKVTQSSRYLVKRTGEKVFLECVQDMDHENMFWYRQDPGLGLRLIYFSYDVKMKEKGDIPEGYSVSREKKERFSLILESASTNQTSMYLCASSGNQPQHFGDGTRLSIL.

The J gene is TRBJ2-1, the V gene TRBV13; possibly TRBD1 for D (6 bases). The V end was cut by 5 bases, the J end by 1 base, with 12 bases between. This CDR3 is built from 15 residues. Per germline, CDR1 PRHDT and CDR2 FYEKMQ (reference sequence). The CDR3 region has the DNA TGTGCCAGCAGCCTCCGACAGGTATCCTACAATGAGCAGTTCTTC. Its protein product is CASSLRQVSYNEQFF.

This clone was seen just once. The genes are TRBV2 and TRBJ1-5; D remains unclear. CDR3 size: 15 residues. CDR1 is SNHLY, CDR2 FYNNEI, per germline. V gave up 1 base and J gave up 2 bases, with 9 bases separating them. This CDR3 reads CASSEVWGGNQPQHF. CDR3 sequence (DNA): TGTGCCAGCAGTGAAGTCTGGGGAGGCAATCAGCCCCAGCATTTT.

This sequence joins TRBV15 and TRBJ2-2; D possibly uses TRBD1 or TRBD2 (5 bases each). The germline V gene has CDR1 LNHNV and CDR2 YYDKDF (reference sequence). The ends were cut back, 6 bases at V and 6 bases at J, with 14 bases in the middle. The CDR3 extends over 14 amino acids. CDR3 sequence reads: CATRSGGAPGELFF. CDR3 DNA sequence: TGTGCCACCAGGTCTGGGGGAGCCCCCGGGGAGCTGTTTTTT.

The chain has TRBV6-5 and TRBJ2-2, with D perhaps matching TRBD1 or TRBD2 (5 bases each). The CDR3 consists of 14 residues. V lost 5 bases and J 2 bases, leaving 9 bases between the germline ends. Germline assignment: CDR1 MNHEY and CDR2 SVGAGI. CDR3 in DNA: TGTGCCAGCAGTAGACGGGGCAACACCGGGGAGCTGTTTTTT. It encodes CASSRRGNTGELFF.